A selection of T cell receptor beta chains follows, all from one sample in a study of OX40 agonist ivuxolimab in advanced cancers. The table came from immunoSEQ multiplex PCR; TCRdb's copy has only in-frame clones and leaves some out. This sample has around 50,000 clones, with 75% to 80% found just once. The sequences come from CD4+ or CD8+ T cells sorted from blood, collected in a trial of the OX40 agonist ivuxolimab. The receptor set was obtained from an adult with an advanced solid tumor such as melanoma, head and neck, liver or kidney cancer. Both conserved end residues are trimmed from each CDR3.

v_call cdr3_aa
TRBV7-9 ASTRGYGSPLH
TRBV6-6 ASSLTGQGGTEAF
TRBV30 AWTWGLGGDVAF
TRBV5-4 ASSLAQGGNEQY
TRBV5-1 ASSGGQANTEAF
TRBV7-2 ASSPRPGQGRKTQY
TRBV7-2 ASSPRRRFQNYEQY
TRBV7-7 ASSLGLAGIQETQY
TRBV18 ASSPQGQKNTEAF
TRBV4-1 ASSHAGTGYLGETQY
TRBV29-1 SVDFQENYGYT
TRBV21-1 ASTSLGDHADTQY
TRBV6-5 ASSRTNRDYEQY
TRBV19 ASSIRAMDTEAF
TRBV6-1 ASETGMNTEAF
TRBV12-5 ASGLKRGDFNEKLF